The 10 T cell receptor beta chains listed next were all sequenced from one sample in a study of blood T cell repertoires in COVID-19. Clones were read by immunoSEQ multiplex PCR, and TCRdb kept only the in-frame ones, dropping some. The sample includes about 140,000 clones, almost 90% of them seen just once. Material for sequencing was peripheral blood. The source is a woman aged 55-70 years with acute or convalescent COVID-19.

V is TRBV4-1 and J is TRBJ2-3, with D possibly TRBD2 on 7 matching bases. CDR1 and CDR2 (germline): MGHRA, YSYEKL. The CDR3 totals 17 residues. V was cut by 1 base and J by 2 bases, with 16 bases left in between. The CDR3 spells CASSQGRGGANTDTQYF. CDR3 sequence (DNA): TGCGCCAGCAGCCAAGGTAGGGGGGGGGCCAACACAGATACGCAGTATTTT.

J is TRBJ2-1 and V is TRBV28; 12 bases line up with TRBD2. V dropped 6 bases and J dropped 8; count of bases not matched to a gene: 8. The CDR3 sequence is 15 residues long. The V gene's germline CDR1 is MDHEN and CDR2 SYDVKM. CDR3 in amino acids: CASRAVASGGDEQFF. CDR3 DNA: TGTGCCAGCAGGGCGGTCGCTAGCGGGGGGGATGAGCAGTTCTTC.

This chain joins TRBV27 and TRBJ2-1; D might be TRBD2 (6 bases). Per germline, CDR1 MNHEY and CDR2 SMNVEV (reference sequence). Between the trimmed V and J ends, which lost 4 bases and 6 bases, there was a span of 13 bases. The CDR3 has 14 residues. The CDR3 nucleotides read TGTGCCAGCAGTTCATGGGGGGTCAGCAATGAGCAGTTCTTC. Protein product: CASSSWGVSNEQFF.

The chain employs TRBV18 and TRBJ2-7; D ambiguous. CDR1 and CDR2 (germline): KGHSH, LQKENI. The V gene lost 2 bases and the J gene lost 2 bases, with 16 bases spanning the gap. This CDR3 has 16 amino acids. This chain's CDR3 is CASSPVLPGGPYEQYF. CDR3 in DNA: TGTGCCAGCTCACCAGTTCTTCCAGGTGGTCCCTACGAGCAGTACTTC. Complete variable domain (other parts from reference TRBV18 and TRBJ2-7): NAGVMQNPRHLVRRRGQEARLRCSPMKGHSHVYWYRQLPEEGLKFMVYLQKENIIDESGMPKERFSAEFPKEGPSILRIQQVVRGDSAAYFCASSPVLPGGPYEQYFGPGTRLTVT.

This CDR3 reads CALTKTSGDYNEQFF. The CDR3, as DNA: TGTGCCTTAACTAAGACTAGCGGGGACTACAATGAGCAGTTCTTC. The gene calls are TRBV30 and TRBJ2-1; TRBD2 agrees at 11 bases. Germline values: CDR1 GTSNPN, CDR2 SVGIG (reference sequence). The CDR3 loop spans 15 amino acids. The trim removed 7 bases at V and 3 bases at J, leaving 8 bases unmatched.

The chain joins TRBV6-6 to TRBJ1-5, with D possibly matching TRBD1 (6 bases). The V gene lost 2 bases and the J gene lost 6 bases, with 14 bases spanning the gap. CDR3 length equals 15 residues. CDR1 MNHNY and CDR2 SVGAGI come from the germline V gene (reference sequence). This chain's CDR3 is CASSYGGQISQPQHF. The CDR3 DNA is TGTGCCAGCAGTTACGGGGGACAAATCTCTCAGCCCCAGCATTTT.

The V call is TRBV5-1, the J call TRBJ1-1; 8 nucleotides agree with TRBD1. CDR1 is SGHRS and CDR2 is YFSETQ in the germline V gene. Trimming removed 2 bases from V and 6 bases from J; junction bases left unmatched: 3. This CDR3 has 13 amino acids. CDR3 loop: CASSFGQGAEAFF. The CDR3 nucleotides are TGCGCCAGCAGCTTTGGACAGGGTGCTGAAGCTTTCTTT.

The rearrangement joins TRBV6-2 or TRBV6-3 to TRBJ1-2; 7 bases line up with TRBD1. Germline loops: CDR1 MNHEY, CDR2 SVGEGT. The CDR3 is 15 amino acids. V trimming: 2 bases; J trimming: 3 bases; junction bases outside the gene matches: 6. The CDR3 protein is CASSYDREADYGYTF. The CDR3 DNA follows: TGTGCCAGCAGTTACGACAGGGAGGCTGACTATGGCTACACCTTC.

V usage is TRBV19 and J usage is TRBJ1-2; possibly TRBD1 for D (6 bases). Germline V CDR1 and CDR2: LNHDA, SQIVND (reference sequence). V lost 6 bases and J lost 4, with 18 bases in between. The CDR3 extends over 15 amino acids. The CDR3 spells CASRIQGSGSYGYTF. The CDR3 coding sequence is TGTGCCAGTAGGATCCAGGGGTCTGGGAGCTATGGCTACACCTTC.

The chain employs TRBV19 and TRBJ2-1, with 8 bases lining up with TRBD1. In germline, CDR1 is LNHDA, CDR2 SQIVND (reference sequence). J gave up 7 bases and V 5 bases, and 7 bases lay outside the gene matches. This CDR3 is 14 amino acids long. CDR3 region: CASSPDRVLNEQFF. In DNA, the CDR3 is TGTGCCAGTAGTCCGGACAGGGTGTTGAATGAGCAGTTCTTC.